These 17 T cell receptor beta chains share one sample of origin, sequenced in a study of blood T cell repertoires in COVID-19. Measured with immunoSEQ multiplex PCR; TCRdb has only the in-frame clones, and not every one. The sample records fewer than 700,000 clones, less than 90% being singletons. Sequencing was carried out using peripheral blood. These receptors were taken from a woman aged 50 to 60 with COVID-19, enrolled during active disease.

V and J are TRBV7-3 and TRBJ2-1; D gene unclear. CDR1 is SGHTA, CDR2 FQGTGA, per germline. V was trimmed by 2 bases and J by 7 bases, leaving 15 bases between them. The CDR3 covers 15 residues. The CDR3 DNA follows: TGTGCCAGCAGCTTAGCGGCTCCCACGTGGAATGAGCAGTTCTTC. Protein sequence: CASSLAAPTWNEQFF.

This clone has a handful of counts. The rearrangement joins TRBV19 to TRBJ2-2; maybe TRBD1 (6 bases). CDR1 is LNHDA, CDR2 SQIVND, per germline (reference sequence). This CDR3 region has 14 residues. The V and J ends lost 9 bases and 0 bases respectively, with 11 bases between them. CDR3 DNA: TGTGCCAGCCAGGGGCTAACGAACACCGGGGAGCTGTTTTTT. Translating gives CASQGLTNTGELFF.

The gene calls are TRBV18 and TRBJ1-1; 10 nucleotides agree with TRBD1. Germline CDR1 reads KGHSH; CDR2 reads LQKENI. V lost 3 bases to trimming and J lost 1 base; unmatched junction nucleotides: 11. CDR3 length: 18 amino acids. CDR3 DNA sequence: TGTGCCAGCTCACCCAGGTTGGGACAGGGGACCCCGAACACTGAAGCTTTCTTT. Its protein is CASSPRLGQGTPNTEAFF. Full variable domain (missing parts from reference TRBV18 and TRBJ1-1): NAGVMQNPRHLVRRRGQEARLRCSPMKGHSHVYWYRQLPEEGLKFMVYLQKENIIDESGMPKERFSAEFPKEGPSILRIQQVVRGDSAAYFCASSPRLGQGTPNTEAFFGQGTRLTVV.

The chain employs TRBV4-1 and TRBJ2-4, with TRBD2 matching 8 bases. With V trimmed by 3 bases and J by 0 bases, 7 bases remained unmatched. The CDR3 has 17 residues. Germline V gene lookup returns CDR1 MGHRA and CDR2 YSYEKL. CDR3 amino acids: CASSQIGGTRAKNIQYF. CDR3 nucleotides: TGCGCCAGCAGCCAGATAGGGGGGACTAGAGCCAAAAACATTCAGTACTTC.

Note on this clone: One end of the junction varies from germline; a read error may be responsible. The J gene is TRBJ1-2, the V gene TRBV30; no reliable D call. Germline V CDR1 and CDR2: GTSNPN, SVGIG (reference sequence). The CDR3 runs 12 residues. The CDR3 DNA is TGTGCCTGGAGTCCAGAGCAGGCCTTTAGTGGCTTC. It specifies CAWSPEQAFSGF. The variable domain in full, completed from reference TRBV30 and TRBJ1-2, reads SQTIHQWPATLVQPVGSPLSLECTVEGTSNPNLYWYRQAAGRGLQLLFYSVGIGQISSEVPQNLSASRPQDRQFILSSKKLLLSDSGFYLCAWSPEQAFSGFGSGTRLTVV.

The CDR3 nucleotides read TGTGCCAGCAGCTTCCAACTAGCTGGCCCCGGGGAGCTGTTTTTT. It is translated as CASSFQLAGPGELFF. The chain is built from TRBV7-9 and TRBJ2-2, with a weak D call TRBD2 (6 bases). The V end was cut by 3 bases, the J end by 6 bases, with 14 bases between. The CDR3 is 15 residues long. Germline lookup yields CDR1 SEHNR and CDR2 FQNEAQ (reference sequence).

V usage is TRBV27 and J usage is TRBJ1-5; no reliable D call. V dropped 4 bases and J dropped 5 bases, with 9 bases sitting between them. CDR3 length: 13 amino acids. Per the germline V gene, CDR1 is MNHEY and CDR2 is SMNVEV (reference sequence). CDR3 nucleotide sequence: TGTGCCAGCAGTTCGTCGTCCGATCAGCCCCAGCATTTT. Amino acid sequence: CASSSSSDQPQHF.

V usage is TRBV2 and J usage is TRBJ2-2; 13 nucleotides align to TRBD2. In germline, CDR1 is SNHLY, CDR2 FYNNEI. J gave up 4 bases and V 6 bases, and 5 bases lay outside the gene matches. CDR3 size: 16 residues. The CDR3 sequence is CASSLLAGGSTGELFF. The CDR3 DNA reads TGTGCCAGCAGCCTACTAGCGGGGGGGAGCACCGGGGAGCTGTTTTTT.

In this sample, this clone turned up once. The chain joins TRBV15 to TRBJ1-2, with TRBD1 as a possible D gene (5 bases). This CDR3 is 15 amino acids long. Germline V gene data show CDR1 as LNHNV and CDR2 as YYDKDF (reference sequence). Trimming took off 1 base at V and 0 bases at J, with 9 bases between the two ends. CDR3 sequence reads: CATSRGLTANYGYTF. The CDR3 DNA reads as TGTGCCACCAGCAGAGGCTTGACAGCTAACTATGGCTACACCTTC. The full variable domain, completed using reference TRBV15 and TRBJ1-2, is DAMVIQNPRYQVTQFGKPVTLSCSQTLNHNVMYWYQQKSSQAPKLLFHYYDKDFNNEADTPDNFQSRRPNTSFCFLDIRSPGLGDTAMYLCATSRGLTANYGYTFGSGTRLTVV.

This chain uses TRBV6-6 with TRBJ1-2; the match to TRBD1 covers 7 bases. Germline CDR1 is MNHNY and CDR2 is SVGAGI (reference sequence). V lost 4 bases, J lost 4 bases, and 12 bases stayed unmatched. This CDR3 comprises 16 residues. CDR3 nucleotides: TGTGCCAGCAGTTCACCCCCGCAGGGGGGAGGCTATGGCTACACCTTC. It is translated as CASSSPPQGGGYGYTF.

The genes are TRBV5-1 and TRBJ1-6; no firm D call. Germline CDR1 is SGHRS and CDR2 is YFSETQ. This CDR3 is 15 amino acids long. The germline V and J ends were trimmed by 3 bases and 1 base, with 8 bases remaining between them. The CDR3 nucleotides read TGCGCCAGCAGCTCCGACACTTCCTATAATTCACCCCTCCACTTT. Residues: CASSSDTSYNSPLHF.

The V gene is TRBV5-1, the J gene TRBJ2-1, with D possibly TRBD2 on 6 matching bases. From germline, CDR1 is SGHRS and CDR2 YFSETQ. The CDR3 covers 13 residues. V lost 10 bases and J 0 bases, leaving 11 bases between the germline ends. CDR3 sequence reads: CACRLDSYNEQFF. CDR3 sequence (DNA): TGCGCCTGTCGACTAGACTCCTACAATGAGCAGTTCTTC.

V is TRBV19 and J is TRBJ1-1; 9 bases match TRBD1. There are 15 residues in the CDR3. The V gene's germline CDR1 is LNHDA and CDR2 SQIVND (reference sequence). V trimming: 3 bases; J trimming: 7 bases; junction bases outside the gene matches: 9. DNA of the CDR3: TGTGCCAGTAGTATTAACGCACAGGGGGCGAGTGAAGCTTTCTTT. Protein sequence: CASSINAQGASEAFF.

The gene calls are TRBV28 and TRBJ1-6; D is unclear. Looked up from germline, CDR1 is MDHEN and CDR2 is SYDVKM. V was pared by 10 bases and J by 7 bases, with 14 bases between. The CDR3 runs 13 residues. The DNA of the CDR3 is TGTGCCATGCGGAGGTCGGAAAATTCACCCCTCCACTTT. Its protein is CAMRRSENSPLHF.

This clone is a singleton in its sample. The rearrangement links TRBV13 to TRBJ2-7; D perhaps matches TRBD1 (5 bases). The CDR3 has 15 amino acids. Trimming removed 5 bases from V and 5 bases from J, with 19 bases in between. The germline gives CDR1 PRHDT, CDR2 FYEKMQ (reference sequence). The CDR3 spells CASSHRAQGGHEQYF. The CDR3 DNA sequence: TGTGCCAGCAGCCACCGAGCCCAGGGTGGCCACGAGCAGTACTTC.

V usage is TRBV9 and J usage is TRBJ2-1, with D possibly matching TRBD2 (5 bases). Germline V CDR1 and CDR2: SGDLS, YYNGEE. V lost 2 bases and J 10 bases, leaving 19 bases between the germline ends. CDR3 size: 15 residues. CDR3 loop: CASSVGSGIADEQFF. CDR3 nucleotides: TGTGCCAGCAGCGTGGGATCCGGGATCGCGGACGAGCAGTTCTTC.

This chain connects TRBV19 to TRBJ1-3, with D maybe TRBD1 (5 bases). Trimming took 7 bases from V and 0 from J, leaving 13 bases between them. The CDR3 extends over 15 amino acids. CDR1 is LNHDA and CDR2 is SQIVND in the germline V gene (reference sequence). The CDR3 protein is CASTAGRYSGNTIYF. CDR3 DNA: TGTGCCAGTACGGCGGGACGGTACTCTGGAAACACCATATATTTT.